Detailed here is one TCR beta chain. Its matching antigen is unknown. This sample is part of a study of T cell responses to AZD1222 COVID-19 vaccine. Whole-study findings and limits: The sample set comprised mostly white British donors with more females, and clonal diversity was possibly underestimated. Regions 160-218 and 743-854 held dominance among vaccine-associated CD4 TCRs, which spanned spike. Just 6 or 7 people given AZD1222 tested seropositive at baseline.

Assay: immunoSEQ multiplex PCR; the TCRdb copy retains only in-frame clones and omits some. The sample lists about 140,000 clones, 85% to 95% seen once, with approximately 7% in the top ten. Germline CDR1 is SGHAT and CDR2 is FQNNGV. After removal of 4 bases from V and 3 bases from J, the junction contained 8 bases not matched to a gene. The CDR3 covers 16 residues. Investigators merged groups given second doses at roughly 4 or roughly 12 weeks. The origin of this receptor is an adult who received the AZD1222 COVID-19 vaccine. The chain links TRBV11-2 to TRBJ1-1, with TRBD1 identical over 10 bases. The sequences come from peripheral blood, collected 28 days after the second AZD1222 dose. CDR3 in DNA: TGTGCCAGCAGCTCGGGACAGGGGAAGTCGCACACTGAAGCTTTCTTT. It translates to CASSSGQGKSHTEAFF.